Shown below are 18 T cell receptor beta chains from a single sample sequenced in a study of metastatic and nonmetastatic thyroid tumors. Until they underwent thyroid surgery, no patient had received any treatment. Through MiXCR, TCRdb re-clonotyped the PCR reads. The table shows some 35,000 clones, with 35% to 45% occurring only once. Sequences were obtained from tumor tissue. The receptors derive from a female donor with papillary thyroid cancer or a benign thyroid nodule (not recorded which). Some clones in this sample may be carry-over from other donors' samples.

This clone has a handful of counts. V usage is TRBV28 and J usage is TRBJ2-3, with D perhaps TRBD1 (6 bases). Germline CDR1 is MDHEN and CDR2 is SYDVKM. V was shortened by 6 bases and J by 5 bases, with 6 bases between the two germline ends. The CDR3 contains 11 residues. The DNA for the CDR3 is TGTGCCAGCAGACAGGGAGATACGCAGTATTTT. This translates into CASRQGDTQYF.

This clone showed up just a few times. The chain joins TRBV27 to TRBJ1-2; a possible D gene is TRBD1 (6 bases). In germline, CDR1 is MNHEY, CDR2 SMNVEV (reference sequence). Trimming took off 6 bases at V and 4 bases at J, with 12 bases between the two ends. The CDR3 runs to 13 residues. DNA for the CDR3: TGTGCCAGCAGCCAGGGGTTTACCTATGGCTACACCTTC. This codes for CASSQGFTYGYTF.

V is TRBV11-1 and J is TRBJ2-3; 9 bases map to TRBD2. The germline CDR1 and CDR2 sequences are SGHAT and FQDESV (reference sequence). This CDR3 spans 15 amino acids. With 5 bases clipped from V and 0 bases from J, the junction kept 3 bases outside the gene matches. CDR3 in amino acids: CASSPGLASTDTQYF. The CDR3 nucleotides read TGTGCCAGCAGCCCGGGACTAGCTAGCACAGATACGCAGTATTTT.

This clone was seen a few times. The chain employs TRBV6-1 and TRBJ1-5; 12 bases map to TRBD1. Germline CDR1 is MNHNS and CDR2 is SASEGT. V lost 8 bases and J lost 6; bases outside the gene matches: 8. The CDR3 length is 15 residues. For the CDR3, the DNA is TGTGCCAGCGGGCCCGGGACAGGGGGCTTTCAGCCCCAGCATTTT. Protein product: CASGPGTGGFQPQHF.

The chain links TRBV5-5 to TRBJ2-2, with 8 nucleotides matching TRBD1. The J segment lost 7 bases and the V segment lost 4 bases, leaving 9 bases of the junction unmatched. There are 15 residues in the CDR3. Germline loops: CDR1 SGHKS, CDR2 YYEKEE (reference sequence). The CDR3 coding sequence is TGTGCCAGCAGCGCGACCGGGACAGGCCACGGGGAGCTGTTTTTT. This sequence encodes CASSATGTGHGELFF.

This clone was detected a few times. This rearrangement joins TRBV24-1 to TRBJ2-1; D unclear. Germline CDR1 and CDR2: KGHDR and SFDVKD. The CDR3 runs to 13 residues. V shed 3 bases and J shed 7 bases, with 9 bases lying between them. DNA of the CDR3: TGTGCCACCAGTGATCCGGGTCGGAATGAGCAGTTCTTC. Its translation: CATSDPGRNEQFF.

The genes are TRBV20-1 and TRBJ1-2, with 8 bases identical to TRBD1. There are 14 residues in the CDR3. J was trimmed by 4 bases and V by 5 bases; bases with no gene match: 9. The germline CDR1 and CDR2 sequences are DFQATT and SNEGSKA (reference sequence). The CDR3 is CSARPGQEAYGYTF. CDR3 sequence (DNA): TGCAGTGCTCGACCGGGACAGGAAGCCTATGGCTACACCTTC.

This chain uses TRBV4-1 with TRBJ2-3, with 9 nucleotides matching TRBD2. After removal of 4 bases from V and 5 bases from J, the junction contained 13 bases not matched to a gene. Germline V gene data show CDR1 as MGHRA and CDR2 as YSYEKL. This CDR3 is built from 17 residues. The CDR3 DNA sequence: TGCGCCAGCAGCCGTACAAGCGGTAGCGGGAGCGGAGATACGCAGTATTTT. This gives the protein CASSRTSGSGSGDTQYF.

The sample holds a few counts of this clone. This rearrangement joins TRBV20-1 to TRBJ2-2; the match to TRBD1 covers 11 bases. Per germline, CDR1 DFQATT and CDR2 SNEGSKA (reference sequence). This CDR3 has 15 amino acids. The V segment lost 4 bases and the J segment 5 bases; nucleotides outside the gene matches: 6. DNA for the CDR3: TGCAGTGCTATAAGCCGGGACAGGGGGACCGGGGAGCTGTTTTTT. Its translation: CSAISRDRGTGELFF.

This clone has only a few counts. The V call is TRBV6-4, the J call TRBJ1-5; 8 bases are a match to TRBD1. The CDR3 is 16 residues long. Looked up from germline, CDR1 is MRHNA and CDR2 is SNTAGT. V gave up 5 bases and J gave up 2 bases; unmatched junction bases: 8. CDR3 nucleotides: TGTGCCAGCAGTCCATTCCCGGGACAGGGCAATCAGCCCCAGCATTTT. It yields the protein CASSPFPGQGNQPQHF.

The chain carries TRBV6-1 and TRBJ1-2; D gene ambiguous. Per the germline V gene, CDR1 is MNHNS and CDR2 is SASEGT. V was trimmed by 6 bases and J by 5 bases, leaving 10 bases between them. The CDR3 is made up of 12 amino acids. DNA for the CDR3: TGTGCCAGCAGGGAACAGTCTTATGGCTACACCTTC. Protein sequence: CASREQSYGYTF.

By frequency in the sample, this clone is large (0.1 to 1%). V is TRBV6-1 and J is TRBJ2-7; 12 bases line up with TRBD1. Germline V gene lookup returns CDR1 MNHNS and CDR2 SASEGT. Unmatched junction bases numbered 8, after V lost 4 bases and J lost 4 bases. This CDR3 region has 16 residues. The CDR3 region has the DNA TGTGCCAGCAGTGTATTACCGGGACAGGGGGCTTACGAGCAGTACTTC. Protein sequence: CASSVLPGQGAYEQYF.

This clone was seen just once. This chain uses TRBV2 with TRBJ2-7, with D possibly being TRBD2 (6 bases). This CDR3 is built from 13 residues. V lost 10 bases and J 2 bases, leaving 15 bases between the germline ends. Germline V gene sequence: CDR1 SNHLY, CDR2 FYNNEI. The CDR3 region is CATHGGNTYEQYF. For the CDR3, the DNA is TGTGCCACACATGGGGGGAACACCTACGAGCAGTACTTC.

This clone is classed as medium-sized (0.01 to 0.1%). The V gene is TRBV18, the J gene TRBJ2-3; D gene uncertain. Deletions cut 6 bases from V and 5 bases from J, with 18 bases between. Looked up from germline, CDR1 is KGHSH and CDR2 is LQKENI. CDR3 length equals 15 residues. CDR3 sequence (DNA): TGTGCCAGCTCCGGAAGCGAAGGGTCTGGAGATACGCAGTATTTT. This encodes CASSGSEGSGDTQYF.

This sequence joins TRBV6-2 or TRBV6-3 and TRBJ1-2; TRBD1 might be the D (5 bases). V lost 2 bases to trimming and J lost 2 bases, with 12 bases between them. CDR1 is MNHEY and CDR2 is SVGEGT in the germline V gene. The CDR3 runs to 15 residues. The CDR3 protein is CASSYVPQGNYGYTF. Here the CDR3 DNA reads TGTGCCAGCAGTTACGTGCCCCAGGGAAACTATGGCTACACCTTC.

The chain is built from TRBV30 and TRBJ2-5; no firm D call. Trimming shortened V by 0 bases and J by 0 bases, and 5 bases separated the two germline ends. The CDR3 runs to 13 residues. Germline V gene data show CDR1 as GTSNPN and CDR2 as SVGIG (reference sequence). Written as DNA, the CDR3 is TGTGCCTGGAGTGTCGGAAACCAAGAGACCCAGTACTTC. It is translated as CAWSVGNQETQYF.

In this sample, this clone turned up a few times. The chain recombines TRBV6-2 or TRBV6-3 with TRBJ1-2, with 10 bases matching TRBD1. CDR3 length: 13 residues. V dropped 2 bases and J dropped 8; count of bases not matched to a gene: 2. Germline assignment: CDR1 MNHEY and CDR2 SVGEGT. For the CDR3, the DNA is TGTGCCAGCAGTTACGGACAGGGGGTCGGCTACACCTTC. The encoded protein is CASSYGQGVGYTF.

The genes are TRBV18 and TRBJ1-4; D perhaps matches TRBD1 (5 bases). The length of the CDR3 is 19 residues. V was trimmed by 4 bases and J by 0 bases, leaving 21 bases between them. From germline, CDR1 is KGHSH and CDR2 LQKENI. The CDR3 DNA is TGTGCCAGCTCACTTACGGGACGGCGGGGTATTACAACTAATGAAAAACTGTTTTTT. Residues: CASSLTGRRGITTNEKLFF.